This TCR beta chain was observed in a study of blood T cell repertoires in COVID-19. Study-level background: Specimens from acute and convalescent COVID-19 originated in the United States, Italy and Spain. From T cells, B-cell-depleted T cells, or PBMCs came the material, which was cDNA or gDNA.

In the original processing: Reference gene primers were amplified, and this amplification served to estimate nucleated cell counts. Assay used: immunoSEQ multiplex PCR; TCRdb lists only in-frame clones, some missing. Clonal size and the V and J genes are those of that table, whereas D and trimming came from the DNA. The table lists some 370,000 clones, around 87% of them singletons. Germline CDR1 reads MNHEY; CDR2 reads SMNVEV (reference sequence). The CDR3 covers 15 residues. With 8 bases removed from V and 4 bases from J, the gap between germline ends came to 20 bases. In Seattle, patients joined the study during active infection and were tracked longitudinally.

The source is a woman aged 30 to 39 with COVID-19, enrolled during active disease. The chain is built from TRBV27 and TRBJ1-2; D possibly corresponds to TRBD1 (6 bases). The material sequenced was peripheral blood. CDR3 sequence (DNA): TGTGCCAGCGGACGTCGACAGGCTTCCCTCTATGGCTACACCTTC. This sequence encodes CASGRRQASLYGYTF.